Reported below is one T cell receptor (beta chain). Its matching antigen is unknown. There are 15 residues in the CDR3. V lost 4 bases, J lost 5 bases, and 18 bases lay in between. The germline V gene encodes CDR1 SGHTS and CDR2 YDEGEE. Profiling relied on immunoSEQ multiplex PCR, and the TCRdb table lists in-frame clones only, not all of them. The sample gives about 96,000 clones, roughly 87% of which show up once; under 2% is in the top ten. These data originate in a study of T cell responses to AZD1222 COVID-19 vaccine. Study conclusions and caveats: Close to half of all spike-specific TCRs reportedly target regions of the variants that are unmutated. AZD1222 recipients seropositive at baseline numbered only 5 or 6. The donor group comprised mostly white British people and more females; the analysis possibly underestimated clonal diversity. The study found Spike-specific TCR breadth and depth rose after two AZD1222 doses.

The sequences come from peripheral blood, collected on day 0 of AZD1222 vaccination. This TCR derives from an adult in good health. The chain is built from TRBV5-8 and TRBJ1-1; a possible D gene is TRBD1 (5 bases). The CDR3 DNA is TGTGCCAGCAGCCCCGGGGGAGGGTATGAGACTGAAGCTTTCTTT. It encodes CASSPGGGYETEAFF.